One and the same sample provided the 32 T cell receptor beta chains below, sequenced in a study of Ad26.COV2.S vaccination and SARS-CoV-2 variants. Sequencing used immunoSEQ multiplex PCR; TCRdb keeps in-frame clones, though not all of them. Here the sample spans hundreds of thousands of clones, roughly nine tenths being singletons. Treatment given: about 20 received Ad26.COV2.S at low or high dose, single or two shots; several received placebo; per-sample allocation not given. Vaccine and placebo recipients were sampled on day 63 after the first injection. This specimen was peripheral blood, taken in a trial of Ad26.COV2.S vaccine versus placebo. The receptor source for this set is a person between 18 and 59 years old who received the Ad26.COV2.S COVID-19 vaccine or a placebo.

The chain joins TRBV15 to TRBJ2-5; no clear D gene. The ends were cut back, 7 bases at V and 5 bases at J, with 17 bases in the middle. From germline, CDR1 is LNHNV and CDR2 YYDKDF (reference sequence). The CDR3 runs 14 residues. For the CDR3, the DNA is TGTGCCACCACCTTGGGTCCGGGTTTGGAGACCCAGTACTTC. Protein sequence: CATTLGPGLETQYF. The variable domain in full, completed from reference TRBV15 and TRBJ2-5, reads DAMVIQNPRYQVTQFGKPVTLSCSQTLNHNVMYWYQQKSSQAPKLLFHYYDKDFNNEADTPDNFQSRRPNTSFCFLDIRSPGLGDTAMYLCATTLGPGLETQYFGPGTRLLVL.

The chain joins TRBV4-3 to TRBJ2-3, with 12 bases fitting TRBD2. CDR3 size: 18 residues. The V and J ends lost 2 bases and 4 bases, in that order; junction bases with no gene match: 10. Germline CDR1 LGHNA, CDR2 YSLEER. The CDR3 DNA sequence: TGCGCCAGCAGCCAATACCACCCTCTAGCGGGGGGGCCAGATACGCAGTATTTT. Protein sequence: CASSQYHPLAGGPDTQYF.

The chain uses TRBV5-5 and TRBJ1-1; D gene ambiguous. V was trimmed by 1 base and J by 1 base, leaving 8 bases between them. This CDR3 comprises 14 residues. Germline V CDR1 and CDR2: SGHKS, YYEKEE (reference sequence). The CDR3 DNA reads TGTGCCAGCAGCTTGACTAACCCGAACACTGAAGCTTTCTTT. Translating it yields CASSLTNPNTEAFF.

CDR3 loop: CAISEPGGGQPQHF. CDR3 DNA: TGTGCCATCAGTGAGCCAGGGGGGGGTCAGCCCCAGCATTTT. The chain couples TRBV10-3 to TRBJ1-5, with 7 bases fitting TRBD1. This CDR3 region has 14 residues. Germline V gene lookup returns CDR1 ENHRY and CDR2 SYGVKD. Losses at the gene ends were 2 bases for V and 6 bases for J; bases not matched to a gene: 4.

The chain couples TRBV11-2 to TRBJ2-7; tentatively, D is TRBD1 or TRBD2 (6 bases each). The germline gives CDR1 SGHAT, CDR2 FQNNGV. This CDR3 spans 14 amino acids. The ends were cut back, 3 bases at V and 1 base at J, with 10 bases in the middle. CDR3 DNA: TGTGCCAGCAGCTTTAAGGGGGGATCCTACGAGCAGTACGTC. Protein: CASSFKGGSYEQYV.

V gene TRBV4-2 combines with J gene TRBJ1-6, with D unresolved. Trimming shortened V by 0 bases and J by 9 bases, and 6 bases separated the two germline ends. This CDR3 is built from 13 residues. CDR1 LGHNA and CDR2 YNFKEQ come from the germline V gene. This CDR3 reads CASSQETRSPLHF. As DNA, the CDR3 is TGTGCCAGCAGCCAAGAAACCCGTTCACCCCTCCACTTT.

J is TRBJ1-4 and V is TRBV18; D possibly corresponds to TRBD1 (5 bases). This CDR3 region has 15 residues. Germline CDR1 and CDR2: KGHSH and LQKENI. Between the trimmed V and J ends, which lost 5 bases and 8 bases, there was a span of 18 bases. CDR3 residues: CASSYGAPLGEKLFF. The CDR3 DNA follows: TGTGCCAGCTCATACGGGGCCCCCCTCGGGGAAAAACTGTTTTTT. The entire variable domain, with the rest obtained from reference TRBV18 and TRBJ1-4, is as follows: NAGVMQNPRHLVRRRGQEARLRCSPMKGHSHVYWYRQLPEEGLKFMVYLQKENIIDESGMPKERFSAEFPKEGPSILRIQQVVRGDSAAYFCASSYGAPLGEKLFFGSGTQLSVL.

This clone was seen a few times. The chain recombines TRBV4-1 with TRBJ1-3, with 7 bases matching TRBD1. Trimming took 4 bases from V and 4 from J; bases not matched to a gene: 10. Germline loops: CDR1 MGHRA, CDR2 YSYEKL. CDR3 length: 16 amino acids. The CDR3 protein is CASSPKTGAGGNTIYF. In nucleotides, the CDR3 is TGCGCCAGCAGCCCTAAAACAGGGGCTGGGGGAAACACCATATATTTT.

The J gene is TRBJ2-7, the V gene TRBV28; D remains ambiguous. V was clipped by 5 bases and J by 2 bases, with 7 bases between them. This CDR3 has 12 amino acids. Germline V gives CDR1 MDHEN, CDR2 SYDVKM. This chain's CDR3 is CASSLPAYEQYF. CDR3 in DNA: TGTGCCAGCAGTCTCCCAGCCTACGAGCAGTACTTC.

The genes are TRBV9 and TRBJ1-3; D is possibly TRBD1 (5 bases). CDR1 and CDR2 (germline): SGDLS, YYNGEE. The CDR3 extends over 16 amino acids. Trimming left V 4 bases short and J 0 bases short, with 14 bases between. The chain's CDR3 is CASSPRGEGSGNTIYF. For the CDR3, the DNA is TGTGCCAGCAGCCCCCGGGGGGAGGGCTCTGGAAACACCATATATTTT.

The V gene is TRBV5-5, the J gene TRBJ2-1, with TRBD2 as a possible D gene (6 bases). This CDR3 has 15 residues. Trimming cost V 0 bases and J 2 bases, with 9 bases left between them. CDR1 and CDR2 from the germline V gene are SGHKS and YYEKEE (reference sequence). In DNA form, the CDR3 reads TGTGCCAGCAGCTTGGTCGGGGGTACCTACAATGAGCAGTTCTTC. Its translation is CASSLVGGTYNEQFF.

The gene calls are TRBV11-3 and TRBJ1-4; D not resolved. The V end was cut by 4 bases, the J end by 4 bases, with 4 bases between. This CDR3 is built from 12 residues. Looked up from germline, CDR1 is SGHNT and CDR2 is YENEEA. The CDR3 coding sequence is TGTGCCAGCAGCTCCCTTAATGAAAAACTGTTTTTT. As protein: CASSSLNEKLFF.

V usage is TRBV30 and J usage is TRBJ2-1; D is perhaps TRBD2 (6 bases). Per the germline V gene, CDR1 is GTSNPN and CDR2 is SVGIG (reference sequence). This CDR3 is built from 14 residues. V lost 0 bases and J lost 9, with 15 bases in between. The CDR3: CAWSVTPGVSEQFF. The CDR3, as DNA: TGTGCCTGGAGTGTAACCCCGGGGGTTAGTGAGCAGTTCTTC.

The chain joins TRBV4-2 to TRBJ2-3, with TRBD2 matching over 10 bases. V shed 1 base and J 5 bases; nucleotides not matched to a gene: 6. The CDR3 has 16 amino acids. Germline V gene sequence: CDR1 LGHNA, CDR2 YNFKEQ. CDR3 coding DNA: TGTGCCAGCAGCCAAGCGAGCGGGAGGGCCCTAGATACGCAGTATTTT. Protein product: CASSQASGRALDTQYF.

The CDR3: CASSFGSLNLHF. The DNA of the CDR3 is TGTGCCAGCAGCTTTGGCAGCCTGAACCTCCACTTT. The V and J genes are TRBV5-5 and TRBJ1-6; no clear D gene. Germline assignment: CDR1 SGHKS and CDR2 YYEKEE (reference sequence). The length of the CDR3 is 12 residues. V lost 2 bases and J lost 15, with 12 bases in between. Full variable domain (remainder filled in from reference TRBV5-5 and TRBJ1-6): DAGVTQSPTHLIKTRGQQVTLRCSPISGHKSVSWYQQVLGQGPQFIFQYYEKEERGRGNFPDRFSARQFPNYSSELNVNALLLGDSALYLCASSFGSLNLHFGNGTRLTVT.

This chain uses TRBV27 with TRBJ2-1; no definite D call. The CDR3 runs 11 residues. Germline V gene sequence: CDR1 MNHEY, CDR2 SMNVEV (reference sequence). Between the trimmed V and J ends, which lost 5 bases and 8 bases, there was a span of 7 bases. In DNA, the CDR3 is TGTGCCAGCAGTGAATTCGATGAGCAGTTCTTC. Amino acids: CASSEFDEQFF.

The chain links TRBV28 to TRBJ2-5; no clear D. V lost 3 bases and J lost 4, with 9 bases in between. From germline, CDR1 is MDHEN and CDR2 SYDVKM. The CDR3 is 13 amino acids. In DNA, the CDR3 is TGTGCCAGCAGTTTCTGGGTTGGAGAGACCCAGTACTTC. The encoded protein is CASSFWVGETQYF.

This sequence joins TRBV19 and TRBJ1-2; 7 positions agree with TRBD1. CDR1 and CDR2 from the germline V gene are LNHDA and SQIVND (reference sequence). Germline trimming cut 5 bases from V and 6 bases from J; bases unmatched to any gene: 12. This CDR3 is 15 amino acids long. This CDR3 is CASSAPRDSVDGYTF. CDR3 sequence (DNA): TGTGCCAGTAGTGCCCCCCGGGACAGTGTTGATGGCTACACCTTC.

The chain employs TRBV4-3 and TRBJ1-2; TRBD1 agrees at 8 bases. The CDR3 loop spans 15 amino acids. The V gene's germline CDR1 is LGHNA and CDR2 YSLEER. Trimming removed 4 bases from V and 4 bases from J; junction bases left unmatched: 8. CDR3 region: CASSPRQGHGYGYTF. DNA of the CDR3: TGCGCCAGCAGCCCGCGACAGGGGCACGGCTATGGCTACACCTTC.

Comments on this clone: Distinct nucleotide sequences in the sample also encode this CDR3. V gene TRBV2 combines with J gene TRBJ1-5; 10 bases are shared with TRBD1. This CDR3 comprises 14 residues. The germline CDR1 and CDR2 sequences are SNHLY and FYNNEI. The junction had 1 base not matched to a gene; V was cut back by 6 bases and J by 2 bases. CDR3 in DNA: TGTGCCAGCAGCGGGACAGGGGGCAATCAGCCCCAGCATTTT. It specifies CASSGTGGNQPQHF. Together with reference TRBV2 and TRBJ1-5, the CDR3 gives the full variable domain: EPEVTQTPSHQVTQMGQEVILRCVPISNHLYFYWYRQILGQKVEFLVSFYNNEISEKSEIFDDQFSVERPDGSNFTLKIRSTKLEDSAMYFCASSGTGGNQPQHFGDGTRLSIL.

V gene TRBV5-5 combines with J gene TRBJ1-2, with a tentative D call TRBD1 (6 bases). The CDR3 runs 15 residues. The germline V gene has CDR1 SGHKS and CDR2 YYEKEE (reference sequence). V shed 4 bases and J shed 2 bases, with 15 bases lying between them. CDR3: CASSHLVGGNYGYTF. The DNA of the CDR3 is TGTGCCAGCAGCCACTTGGTGGGGGGCAACTATGGCTACACCTTC.

The chain joins TRBV21-1 to TRBJ1-3; the table's D call, TRBD1, has no DNA check behind it. TRBV21-1 has pseudogene status. This CDR3 region has 17 residues. The CDR3 DNA reads as TGTGCCAGCAGCCACTTCCTCCGGCAGGGCTCTGGAAACACCATATATTTT. Translating it yields CASSHFLRQGSGNTIYF.

The chain recombines TRBV5-1 with TRBJ1-6, with 10 bases identical to TRBD1. The CDR3 totals 15 residues. J lost 8 bases, V lost 4 bases, and 6 bases had no gene match. Germline-derived CDR1 and CDR2 are SGHRS and YFSETQ. For the CDR3, the DNA is TGCGCCAGCAGCCTGGGGACAGGGGCCGATTCACCCCTCCACTTT. This gives the protein CASSLGTGADSPLHF.

This clone appeared once. The rearrangement uses TRBV18 and TRBJ1-1; D is ambiguous. With 3 bases removed from V and 5 bases from J, the gap between germline ends came to 13 bases. The CDR3 covers 14 residues. CDR1 is KGHSH, CDR2 LQKENI, per germline. The CDR3 protein is CASSPYWAGTEAFF. The CDR3 coding sequence is TGTGCCAGCTCACCCTACTGGGCGGGGACTGAAGCTTTCTTT. The whole variable domain, remainder taken from reference TRBV18 and TRBJ1-1, is NAGVMQNPRHLVRRRGQEARLRCSPMKGHSHVYWYRQLPEEGLKFMVYLQKENIIDESGMPKERFSAEFPKEGPSILRIQQVVRGDSAAYFCASSPYWAGTEAFFGQGTRLTVV.

The chain has TRBV7-2 and TRBJ2-3, with D tentatively TRBD2 (5 bases). This CDR3 has 13 residues. V was pared by 3 bases and J by 8 bases, with 12 bases between. Germline loops: CDR1 SGHTA, CDR2 FQGNSA. CDR3 coding DNA: TGTGCCAGCAGCTTCCTCGCCGAGGGTACGCAGTATTTT. As protein: CASSFLAEGTQYF. Complete variable domain (other parts from reference TRBV7-2 and TRBJ2-3): GAGVSQSPSNKVTEKGKDVELRCDPISGHTALYWYRQSLGQGLEFLIYFQGNSAPDKSGLPSDRFSAERTGGSVSTLTIQRTQQEDSAVYLCASSFLAEGTQYFGPGTRLTVL.

This sequence joins TRBV6-2 or TRBV6-3 and TRBJ1-3; tentatively, D is TRBD1 (6 bases). The V gene's germline CDR1 is MNHEY and CDR2 SVGEGT. The ends were cut back, 2 bases at V and 2 bases at J, with 13 bases in the middle. The CDR3 is 16 residues long. The CDR3 DNA reads as TGTGCCAGCAGTTACCCGACGCCAGGGGCTGGAAACACCATATATTTT. Protein product: CASSYPTPGAGNTIYF.

This clone was counted once. V gene TRBV9 combines with J gene TRBJ2-1; the D gene is possibly TRBD2 (6 bases). The V end was cut by 7 bases, the J end by 0 bases, with 17 bases between. CDR1 is SGDLS, CDR2 YYNGEE, per germline. This CDR3 spans 16 amino acids. In DNA, the CDR3 is TGTGCCAGCGCCCCGCAGTCCGGGAGCTCCTACAATGAGCAGTTCTTC. Residues: CASAPQSGSSYNEQFF.

V usage is TRBV29-1 and J usage is TRBJ1-1; 7 bases map to TRBD1. The CDR3 totals 13 residues. CDR1 is SQVTM, CDR2 ANQGSEA, per germline. V was pared by 6 bases and J by 1 base, with 5 bases of the junction left unmatched. The CDR3 here is CSVADRKNTEAFF. As DNA, the CDR3 is TGCAGCGTCGCGGACAGGAAGAACACTGAAGCTTTCTTT.

This chain connects TRBV28 to TRBJ2-1; TRBD2 matches at 8 bases. The CDR3 is made up of 14 amino acids. Trimming took 6 bases from V and 4 from J; bases not matched to a gene: 5. Germline CDR1 is MDHEN and CDR2 is SYDVKM. CDR3: CASSSGGAYNEQFF. The CDR3, as DNA: TGTGCCAGCAGCTCCGGGGGGGCATACAATGAGCAGTTCTTC.

The chain carries TRBV10-3 and TRBJ2-3; a possible D gene is TRBD1 (5 bases). Germline-derived CDR1 and CDR2 are ENHRY and SYGVKD. CDR3 length equals 18 residues. Deletions cut 3 bases from V and 0 bases from J, with 19 bases between. Here the CDR3 reads CAISDARQRLSSTDTQYF. CDR3 coding DNA: TGTGCCATCAGTGATGCCCGACAGCGATTATCTAGCACAGATACGCAGTATTTT.

This sequence joins TRBV5-1 and TRBJ1-1; TRBD1 might be the D (6 bases). Trimming pared 1 base from V and 4 bases from J, leaving 11 bases between. CDR1 and CDR2 (germline): SGHRS, YFSETQ. The CDR3 extends over 14 amino acids. The CDR3 here is CASSLQGSGTEAFF. The CDR3 DNA reads TGCGCCAGCAGCTTGCAGGGGAGCGGCACTGAAGCTTTCTTT.

This clone was counted only a few times. The genes are TRBV5-5 and TRBJ1-5; D ambiguous. Germline CDR1 SGHKS, CDR2 YYEKEE (reference sequence). With 5 bases removed from V and 0 bases from J, the gap between germline ends came to 6 bases. CDR3 length: 13 residues. The CDR3 here is CASSDLSNQPQHF. DNA of the CDR3: TGTGCCAGCAGTGACCTTAGCAATCAGCCCCAGCATTTT. The entire variable domain, with the rest obtained from reference TRBV5-5 and TRBJ1-5, is as follows: DAGVTQSPTHLIKTRGQQVTLRCSPISGHKSVSWYQQVLGQGPQFIFQYYEKEERGRGNFPDRFSARQFPNYSSELNVNALLLGDSALYLCASSDLSNQPQHFGDGTRLSIL.